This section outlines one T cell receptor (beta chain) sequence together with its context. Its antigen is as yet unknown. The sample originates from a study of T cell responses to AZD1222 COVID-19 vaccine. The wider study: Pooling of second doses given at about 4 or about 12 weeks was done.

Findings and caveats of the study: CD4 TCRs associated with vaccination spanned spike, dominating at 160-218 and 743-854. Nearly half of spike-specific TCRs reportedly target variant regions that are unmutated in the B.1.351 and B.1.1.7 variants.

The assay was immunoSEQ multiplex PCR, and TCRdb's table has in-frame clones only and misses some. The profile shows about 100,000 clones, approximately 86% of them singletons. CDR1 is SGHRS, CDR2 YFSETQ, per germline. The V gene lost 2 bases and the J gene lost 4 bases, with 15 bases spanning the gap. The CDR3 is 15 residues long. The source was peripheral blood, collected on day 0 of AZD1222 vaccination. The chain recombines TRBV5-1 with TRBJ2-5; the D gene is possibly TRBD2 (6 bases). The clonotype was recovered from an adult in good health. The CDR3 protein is CASSFGGVRAETQYF. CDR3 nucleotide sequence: TGCGCCAGCAGCTTCGGGGGTGTGCGGGCAGAGACCCAGTACTTC.